These T cell receptor beta chains were read from a single sample in a study of T cells in localized non-small cell lung cancer. Clones were read by immunoSEQ multiplex PCR, and TCRdb kept only the in-frame ones, dropping some. The data hold under 30,000 clones, with about 89% observed a single time. The sequencing used peripheral blood, collected before any cancer treatment. Receptors were obtained from a woman aged 40-69 years with stage I lung adenocarcinoma. The CDR3 runs from the conserved cysteine through the conserved F or W. A D gene is named only where the DNA matches it firmly. Size values are once, few and many counts, or a class for expanded clones, and some rows have none.

v_gene	d_gene	j_gene	abundance	CDR3nt	CDR3aa
TRBV15	-	TRBJ2-6	-	TGTGCCACCAGCAGCCGGCTTGGCGGGGCCAACGTCCTGACTTTC	CATSSRLGGANVLTF
TRBV5-1	-	TRBJ2-1	-	TGCGCCAGCAAGCTTGAGCCGCTGCCCTCCTACAATGAGCAGTTCTTC	CASKLEPLPSYNEQFF
TRBV7-9	TRBD1	TRBJ2-7	-	TGTGCCAGCAGCTCCCCCGGGACAGGGCAGGACGAGCAGTACTTC	CASSSPGTGQDEQYF
TRBV28	-	TRBJ1-5	-	TGTGCCAGCAGTTCCCCCAGGGATTCCCAGCATTTT	CASSSPRDSQHF
TRBV7-9	-	TRBJ2-7	-	TGTGCCAGCAGCTTAAGGACTCCCTACGAGCAGTACTTC	CASSLRTPYEQYF
TRBV19	-	TRBJ1-5	-	TGTGCCAGTAGTATGGGGGTATGGGCCCAGGGGTCAAATCAGCCCCAGCATTTT	CASSMGVWAQGSNQPQHF
TRBV5-5	-	TRBJ2-5	-	TGTGCCAGCAGCCTGGGTGGGAGTGCGGGAGAGACCCAGTACTTC	CASSLGGSAGETQYF
TRBV9	-	TRBJ1-1	-	TGTGCCAGCAGCGTAGTAGACCGACAAATCGCTGAAGCTTTCTTT	CASSVVDRQIAEAFF
TRBV5-6	-	TRBJ1-2	-	TGTGCCAGCAGCTTGAGGGGGGCCTATAACTATGGCTACACCTTC	CASSLRGAYNYGYTF
TRBV5-8	-	TRBJ2-5	-	TGTGCCAGCAGCTTGGCCACAAAGGGTTGGGAAGAGACCCAGTACTTC	CASSLATKGWEETQYF
TRBV7-9	TRBD2	TRBJ2-5	-	TGTGCCAGCAGCCTCGACCGGACTAGCGGGACCCAAGAGACCCAGTACTTC	CASSLDRTSGTQETQYF
TRBV5-8	TRBD1	TRBJ1-1	-	TGTGCCAGCAGCTTTCCAGGGGGCCGGAACACTGAAGCTTTCTTT	CASSFPGGRNTEAFF
TRBV7-2	TRBD1	TRBJ1-5	few	TGTGCCAGCAGTTCTTTAAGTCAACAGGGGAATCAGCCCCAGCATTTT	CASSSLSQQGNQPQHF
TRBV5-1	-	TRBJ1-5	-	TGCGCCAGCAGCTTGGGGCCGGGGGGCAATCAGCCCCAGCATTTT	CASSLGPGGNQPQHF
TRBV28	TRBD1	TRBJ1-1	-	TGTGCCAGCAGTTTCCACCAGACAGGGTACCTGAACACTGAAGCTTTCTTT	CASSFHQTGYLNTEAFF
TRBV4-1	TRBD1	TRBJ2-1	-	TGCGCCAGCAGCCCACGGCAGGGGGACTCCTACAATGAGCAGTTCTTC	CASSPRQGDSYNEQFF
TRBV18	-	TRBJ2-1	-	TGTGCCAGCTCACCCCAAACAGTTAAGGGCCGGTGGAGCTACAATGAGCAGTTCTTC	CASSPQTVKGRWSYNEQFF
TRBV6-4	TRBD2	TRBJ2-3	-	TGTGCCAGCAGTGACTCAGCGGGGGGGAGCACAGATACGCAGTATTTT	CASSDSAGGSTDTQYF
TRBV29-1	-	TRBJ2-7	-	TGCAGCGTCGCTGATTACGAGCAGTACTTC	CSVADYEQYF
TRBV5-6	-	TRBJ2-1	-	TGTGCCAGCAGTCCAAGCATGGAAACAAGCTCCTACAATGAGCAGTTCTTC	CASSPSMETSSYNEQFF
TRBV2	-	TRBJ1-4	-	TGTGCCAGCAGTGAAGGGGCAGCCAGGGAAAAACTGTTTTTT	CASSEGAAREKLFF
TRBV27	-	TRBJ1-4	-	TGTGCCAGCAGTTTCCGAAGGACAGTCGAGGATTATGAAAAACTGTTTTTT	CASSFRRTVEDYEKLFF
TRBV25-1	TRBD1	TRBJ2-1	-	TGTGCCAGCAGTGACGACAGGGGGCGGTCCTACAATGAGCAGTTCTTC	CASSDDRGRSYNEQFF
TRBV18	-	TRBJ1-2	-	TGTGCCAGCTCACCCCCGACGGCTAGCTATGGCTACACCTTC	CASSPPTASYGYTF
TRBV4-3	TRBD1	TRBJ1-4	-	TGCGCCAGCAGCCAAGATACGGGACAGGGGTGGGAAAAACTGTTTTTT	CASSQDTGQGWEKLFF
TRBV6-5	-	TRBJ2-1	-	TGTGCCAGCAGTTACTCGTGGGCCCAACCGGGGAATGAGCAGTTCTTC	CASSYSWAQPGNEQFF
TRBV19	-	TRBJ2-7	-	TGTGCCAGTAGCATGGTTGGGGGCTCCTACGAGCAGTACTTC	CASSMVGGSYEQYF
TRBV27	-	TRBJ2-5	-	TGTGCCAGCAGTCCTCAGCAGACCCAGTACTTC	CASSPQQTQYF
TRBV18	TRBD2	TRBJ2-7	-	TGTGCCAGCTCACCGCCGGGACTACAATACGAGCAGTACTTC	CASSPPGLQYEQYF
TRBV28	-	TRBJ1-1	-	TGTGCCAGCAGTTTAACCGGTACCTGGGGCACTGAAGCTTTCTTT	CASSLTGTWGTEAFF
TRBV4-2	-	TRBJ2-5	-	TGTGCCAGCAGCCAAGGCCGGGAGATAGAGACCCAGTACTTC	CASSQGREIETQYF
TRBV5-5	-	TRBJ2-5	-	TGTGCCAGCAGCTCCAGTTTAGAGACCCAGTACTTC	CASSSSLETQYF
TRBV5-5	-	TRBJ2-5	-	TGTGCCAGCAGCTTGACACCCCAAGAGACCCAGTACTTC	CASSLTPQETQYF
TRBV18	TRBD1	TRBJ1-2	-	TGTGCCAGCTCACCAAGTGCAGGACAGGGACTCAACTATGGCTACACCTTC	CASSPSAGQGLNYGYTF
TRBV7-8	TRBD1	TRBJ1-4	few	TGTGCCAGCAGCCTTCGGACAGGAGCAACTAATGAAAAACTGTTTTTT	CASSLRTGATNEKLFF
TRBV19	-	TRBJ1-1	-	TGTGCCAGTAGATACAGCTACACTGAAGCTTTCTTT	CASRYSYTEAFF
TRBV5-1	-	TRBJ2-5	-	TGCGCCAGCAGCTTGTGGGGGCAATTGACAGAGACCCAGTACTTC	CASSLWGQLTETQYF
TRBV7-3	-	TRBJ2-3	once	TGTGCCAGCAGCTTAATTCAAGGGTTGGATACGCAGTATTTT	CASSLIQGLDTQYF
TRBV19	-	TRBJ1-1	-	TGTGCCAGCTCAGTTAAGGGGGACACTGAAGCTTTCTTT	CASSVKGDTEAFF
TRBV7-9	-	TRBJ2-7	-	TGTGCCAGCAGTTCTAGACAGTCCTACGAGCAGTACTTC	CASSSRQSYEQYF
TRBV28	-	TRBJ1-1	-	TGTGCCAGCAGTACCTCCTCCGATGAAGCTTTCTTT	CASSTSSDEAFF